These 25 T cell receptor beta chains share one sample of origin, sequenced in a study of CD4+ T cells in melanoma. Sequencing was performed with immunoSEQ multiplex PCR; in TCRdb, only in-frame clones are kept and a portion is missing. This table has under 8,000 clones, roughly three quarters appearing once. The sequenced material came from cells from a culture (not recorded whether cultured in vitro). These receptor sequences come from a human donor with melanoma.

This clone is termed medium-sized. The genes are TRBV29-1 and TRBJ1-1, with D unclear. The CDR3 sequence is 10 residues long. Germline V gene sequence: CDR1 SQVTM, CDR2 ANQGSEA. The V gene lost 7 bases and the J gene lost 2 bases, with 5 bases spanning the gap. This CDR3 is CSGGNTEAFF. DNA for the CDR3: TGCAGCGGGGGTAACACTGAAGCTTTCTTT.

Only a few counts were recorded for this clone. The gene calls are TRBV5-1 and TRBJ2-2; 7 bases are a match to TRBD2. CDR1 is SGHRS and CDR2 is YFSETQ in the germline V gene. The junction had 3 bases not matched to a gene; V was cut back by 0 bases and J by 4 bases. There are 15 residues in the CDR3. The CDR3 DNA reads TGCGCCAGCAGCTTGGTGGCGGGAGCCACCGGGGAGCTGTTTTTT. This sequence encodes CASSLVAGATGELFF.

The chain uses TRBV10-1 and TRBJ1-2; 9 nucleotides align to TRBD1. The J segment lost 8 bases and the V segment lost 0 bases, leaving 1 base of the junction unmatched. Germline CDR1 WNHNN, CDR2 SYGVQD (reference sequence). The CDR3 sequence is 13 residues long. Here the CDR3 DNA reads TGCGCCAGCAGTGAGTCTACAGGGGGCGGCTACACCTTC. Its protein product is CASSESTGGGYTF.

The rearrangement links TRBV4-1 to TRBJ1-6, with no clear D. Per germline, CDR1 MGHRA and CDR2 YSYEKL. The V end was cut by 0 bases, the J end by 4 bases, with 10 bases between. The CDR3 has 16 amino acids. As DNA, the CDR3 is TGCGCCAGCAGCCAAGATGGCCCATTTTATAATTCACCCCTCCACTTT. Protein sequence: CASSQDGPFYNSPLHF.

J is TRBJ2-2 and V is TRBV2; 9 positions agree with TRBD2. The V gene end was trimmed by 7 bases and the J gene end by 4 bases; junction bases not matched to a gene: 13. CDR1 is SNHLY and CDR2 is FYNNEI in the germline V gene. This CDR3 is 17 amino acids long. In DNA form, the CDR3 reads TGTGCCAGCATCAAAGGGGCGGGGGGGCCGGTCACCGGGGAGCTGTTTTTT. Translation gives CASIKGAGGPVTGELFF. The complete variable domain, with remaining parts taken from reference TRBV2 and TRBJ2-2, reads EPEVTQTPSHQVTQMGQEVILRCVPISNHLYFYWYRQILGQKVEFLVSFYNNEISEKSEIFDDQFSVERPDGSNFTLKIRSTKLEDSAMYFCASIKGAGGPVTGELFFGEGSRLTVL.

V gene TRBV28 combines with J gene TRBJ1-4, with 7 bases matching TRBD1. Germline loops: CDR1 MDHEN, CDR2 SYDVKM. The CDR3 has 16 residues. The ends lost 7 bases at V and 7 bases at J; junction bases unmatched: 15. CDR3: CASKSPGGGNSEKLFF. In nucleotides, the CDR3 is TGTGCCAGCAAATCACCCGGAGGGGGCAATAGTGAAAAACTGTTTTTT.

This clone was observed a handful of times. The V call is TRBV6-2 or TRBV6-3, the J call TRBJ2-7, with D perhaps TRBD2 (5 bases). Germline V gene data show CDR1 as MNHEY and CDR2 as SVGEGT. The CDR3 sequence is 14 residues long. Trimming pared 3 bases from V and 2 bases from J, leaving 11 bases between. The CDR3 DNA reads as TGTGCCAGCAGTTATCAACTAGGAGCCTACGAGCAGTACTTC. The encoded protein is CASSYQLGAYEQYF.

The CDR3 loop is CASSPPTGVRETQYF. The DNA of the CDR3 is TGTGCCAGCTCACCACCAACAGGGGTCAGGGAGACCCAGTACTTC. The J gene is TRBJ2-5, the V gene TRBV18; 7 bases align to TRBD1. Germline-derived CDR1 and CDR2 are KGHSH and LQKENI. The length of the CDR3 is 15 residues. J was trimmed by 5 bases and V by 0 bases; bases with no gene match: 6. The variable domain in full, with the rest retrieved from reference TRBV18 and TRBJ2-5, is NAGVMQNPRHLVRRRGQEARLRCSPMKGHSHVYWYRQLPEEGLKFMVYLQKENIIDESGMPKERFSAEFPKEGPSILRIQQVVRGDSAAYFCASSPPTGVRETQYFGPGTRLLVL.

The chain is built from TRBV29-1 and TRBJ1-1, with 10 nucleotides matching TRBD1. Germline CDR1 is SQVTM and CDR2 is ANQGSEA. The junction had 5 bases not matched to a gene; V was cut back by 7 bases and J by 6 bases. The CDR3 is made up of 12 amino acids. As DNA, the CDR3 is TGCAGCGGGACAGGGGGACTCTCTGAAGCTTTCTTT. Encoded protein: CSGTGGLSEAFF.

The V and J genes are TRBV6-5 and TRBJ2-4, with D perhaps TRBD1 (5 bases). Trimming pared 0 bases from V and 6 bases from J, leaving 9 bases between. Germline CDR1 and CDR2: MNHEY and SVGAGI. The CDR3 is 14 residues long. The CDR3 region has the DNA TGTGCCAGCAGTTACTCGGGGCGAGGAAACATTCAGTACTTC. Amino acids: CASSYSGRGNIQYF.

Relative to its sample, this clone is medium-sized. V usage is TRBV7-3 and J usage is TRBJ2-1, with 8 bases identical to TRBD2. The trim removed 5 bases at V and 7 bases at J, leaving 13 bases unmatched. CDR3 length: 16 residues. CDR1 and CDR2 (germline): SGHTA, FQGTGA. CDR3 loop: CASSANPRGGLNEQFF. The CDR3, as DNA: TGTGCCAGCAGCGCAAACCCCCGGGGGGGCCTGAATGAGCAGTTCTTC. Combining the CDR3 with reference TRBV7-3 and TRBJ2-1 gives the whole variable domain GAGVSQTPSNKVTEKGKYVELRCDPISGHTALYWYRQSLGQGPEFLIYFQGTGAADDSGLPNDRFFAVRPEGSVSTLKIQRTERGDSAVYLCASSANPRGGLNEQFFGPGTRLTVL.

The chain couples TRBV7-9 to TRBJ2-7, with 7 nucleotides matching TRBD2. Germline-derived CDR1 and CDR2 are SEHNR and FQNEAQ (reference sequence). V trimming: 5 bases; J trimming: 5 bases; junction bases outside the gene matches: 15. The CDR3 runs 16 residues. This CDR3 reads CASSPAPAGPEDEQYF. CDR3 in DNA: TGTGCCAGCAGCCCAGCCCCAGCGGGGCCCGAAGACGAGCAGTACTTC. The full variable domain, its missing parts supplied by reference TRBV7-9 and TRBJ2-7, is DTGVSQNPRHKITKRGQNVTFRCDPISEHNRLYWYRQTLGQGPEFLTYFQNEAQLEKSRLLSDRFSAERPKGSFSTLEIQRTEQGDSAMYLCASSPAPAGPEDEQYFGPGTRLTVT.

The chain combines TRBV6-5 with TRBJ2-7; no reliable D call. Looked up from germline, CDR1 is MNHEY and CDR2 is SVGAGI. The ends were cut back, 0 bases at V and 0 bases at J, with 6 bases in the middle. The CDR3 consists of 14 residues. The CDR3 here is CASSYSPSSYEQYF. The CDR3 bases are TGTGCCAGCAGTTACTCGCCCAGCTCCTACGAGCAGTACTTC.

This clone was found a few times. The V and J genes are TRBV4-1 and TRBJ1-5; maybe TRBD1 (5 bases). The CDR3 has 16 residues. V was trimmed by 3 bases and J by 4 bases, leaving 16 bases between them. Looked up from germline, CDR1 is MGHRA and CDR2 is YSYEKL. The CDR3 reads CASSHPPVGENQPQHF. CDR3 in DNA: TGCGCCAGCAGCCATCCCCCCGTGGGGGAGAATCAGCCCCAGCATTTT.

The chain links TRBV7-9 to TRBJ2-5; 14 bases agree with TRBD2. This CDR3 is built from 18 residues. CDR1 is SEHNR, CDR2 FQNEAQ, per germline (reference sequence). The trim removed 5 bases at V and 2 bases at J, leaving 10 bases unmatched. This CDR3 reads CASSPGLAGGSLQETQYF. The CDR3 bases are TGTGCCAGCAGCCCTGGACTAGCGGGGGGATCTTTACAAGAGACCCAGTACTTC.

This rearrangement joins TRBV6-2 or TRBV6-3 to TRBJ2-1; weak D call: TRBD1 (6 bases). CDR1 is MNHEY and CDR2 is SVGEGT in the germline V gene. The ends were cut back, 0 bases at V and 4 bases at J, with 13 bases in the middle. CDR3 length equals 16 residues. The CDR3 region is CASSYSAGTTYNEQFF. Here the CDR3 DNA reads TGTGCCAGCAGTTACTCAGCCGGGACAACTTACAATGAGCAGTTCTTC.

This clone is medium-sized in the sample. J is TRBJ2-7 and V is TRBV28; a weak D match, TRBD1 (8 bases). This CDR3 is 16 amino acids long. Trimming pared 4 bases from V and 3 bases from J, leaving 19 bases between. Looked up from germline, CDR1 is MDHEN and CDR2 is SYDVKM. CDR3 nucleotide sequence: TGTGCCAGCAGTTCGAGAATACAGGGGGGGATCTACGAGCAGTACTTC. Protein sequence: CASSSRIQGGIYEQYF.

By share of the sample, this clone is medium-sized. The chain couples TRBV14 to TRBJ1-2; tentative D call: TRBD1 (5 bases). V was pared by 1 base and J by 7 bases, with 16 bases between. Per the germline V gene, CDR1 is SGHDN and CDR2 is FVKESK. The CDR3 length is 15 residues. CDR3 in DNA: TGTGCCAGCAGCCAAGCCGACAGTTTATTGCGTGGCTACACCTTC. Its protein product is CASSQADSLLRGYTF.

The V call is TRBV28, the J call TRBJ2-3; D is unclear. Germline V gives CDR1 MDHEN, CDR2 SYDVKM. The CDR3 is made up of 11 amino acids. The V end was cut by 5 bases, the J end by 5 bases, with 5 bases between. The CDR3 loop is CASSGIDTQYF. Written as DNA, the CDR3 is TGTGCCAGCAGTGGGATAGATACGCAGTATTTT.

The V call is TRBV9, the J call TRBJ2-1; D tentatively fits TRBD1 or TRBD2 (6 bases each). Germline V lookup: CDR1 SGDLS, CDR2 YYNGEE. V was shortened by 1 base and J by 7 bases, with 18 bases between the two germline ends. The CDR3 length is 16 residues. The CDR3 spells CASSVNNRAGGNEQFF. DNA of the CDR3: TGTGCCAGCAGCGTAAACAACAGGGCCGGGGGTAATGAGCAGTTCTTC. Variable domain in full (rest from reference TRBV9 and TRBJ2-1): DSGVTQTPKHLITATGQRVTLRCSPRSGDLSVYWYQQSLDQGLQFLIQYYNGEERAKGNILERFSAQQFPDLHSELNLSSLELGDSALYFCASSVNNRAGGNEQFFGPGTRLTVL.

This chain joins TRBV9 and TRBJ2-7; no clear D gene. This CDR3 is 14 amino acids long. V lost 4 bases to trimming and J lost 4 bases, with 15 bases between them. Per germline, CDR1 SGDLS and CDR2 YYNGEE. CDR3 protein: CASSSSDLSYEQYF. DNA for the CDR3: TGTGCCAGCAGCTCATCGGACCTCTCTTACGAGCAGTACTTC.

The chain recombines TRBV19 with TRBJ1-6; TRBD1 matches at 10 bases. In germline, CDR1 is LNHDA, CDR2 SQIVND (reference sequence). The CDR3 contains 17 residues. Trimming took 6 bases from V and 0 from J; bases not matched to a gene: 5. The CDR3: CASRSRTGGSYNSPLHF. Written as DNA, the CDR3 is TGTGCCAGTAGGTCCAGGACAGGGGGCTCCTATAATTCACCCCTCCACTTT.

V gene TRBV27 combines with J gene TRBJ1-5; D is unclear. The CDR3 is 12 residues long. CDR1 is MNHEY, CDR2 SMNVEV, per germline (reference sequence). V gave up 6 bases and J gave up 3 bases, with 6 bases separating them. The CDR3 DNA is TGTGCCAGCAGCTTTTCCAATCAGCCCCAGCATTTT. This sequence encodes CASSFSNQPQHF.

The chain recombines TRBV27 with TRBJ1-1; D unresolved. V lost 6 bases to trimming and J lost 8 bases, with 16 bases between them. CDR3 length equals 13 residues. In germline, CDR1 is MNHEY, CDR2 SMNVEV (reference sequence). CDR3 region: CASRRVTSFEAFF. The CDR3, as DNA: TGTGCCAGCAGGAGGGTAACATCCTTCGAAGCTTTCTTT.

V and J are TRBV19 and TRBJ1-1; D uncertain. Germline assignment: CDR1 LNHDA and CDR2 SQIVND (reference sequence). The CDR3 spans 14 residues. Trimming stripped 4 bases from V and 3 bases from J, with 12 bases between. The CDR3 here is CASSTPQRYTEAFF. The CDR3 DNA follows: TGTGCCAGTAGTACGCCACAGCGGTACACTGAAGCTTTCTTT.